This T cell receptor (beta chain) emerged from a study of cytomegalovirus exposure and HLA in healthy donors. Regarding the study as a whole: It was 150 or so TCR beta chains that were listed as cytomegalovirus-associated. As immune exposure information, only CMV serostatus was available. Follow-up analysis later connected one missense variant in DCLRE1C with trimming of TCR beta V- and J-genes.

Losses at the gene ends were 1 base for V and 1 base for J; bases not matched to a gene: 6. Germline V gene lookup returns CDR1 LGHNA and CDR2 YNFKEQ. This CDR3 spans 17 amino acids. The PCR was carried out with 60 Vbeta primers and 13 Jbeta primers. Clones were sequenced by immunoSEQ multiplex PCR, and TCRdb holds only the in-frame ones, with some missing. The sample records 85,000 to 120,000 clones, roughly 82% being singletons. About this clone itself: Its antigen is as yet unknown.

Healthy bone marrow donors made up the donor group. The chain couples TRBV4-2 to TRBJ2-5; 10 bases line up with TRBD2. This clonotype was obtained from a man over 45 in good health and CMV-seronegative. The sequenced sample was PBMCs. For the CDR3, the DNA is TGTGCCAGCAGCCAAGGCAGTCTAGCGGGGGCCCAAGAGACCCAGTACTTC. As protein: CASSQGSLAGAQETQYF.